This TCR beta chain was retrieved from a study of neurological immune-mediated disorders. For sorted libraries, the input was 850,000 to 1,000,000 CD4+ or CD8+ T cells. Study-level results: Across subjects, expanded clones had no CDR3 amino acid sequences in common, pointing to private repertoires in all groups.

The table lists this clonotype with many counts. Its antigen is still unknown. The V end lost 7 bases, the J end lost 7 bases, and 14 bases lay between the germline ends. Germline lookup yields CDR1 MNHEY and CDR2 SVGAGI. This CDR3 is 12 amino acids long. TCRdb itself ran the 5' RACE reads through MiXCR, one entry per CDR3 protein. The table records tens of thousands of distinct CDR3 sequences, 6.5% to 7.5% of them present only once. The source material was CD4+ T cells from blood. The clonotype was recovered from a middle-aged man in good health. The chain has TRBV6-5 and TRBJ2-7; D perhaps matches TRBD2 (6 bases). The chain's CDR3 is CASTGSGREQYF. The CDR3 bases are TGTGCCAGCACGGGATCTGGGAGGGAGCAGTACTTC.